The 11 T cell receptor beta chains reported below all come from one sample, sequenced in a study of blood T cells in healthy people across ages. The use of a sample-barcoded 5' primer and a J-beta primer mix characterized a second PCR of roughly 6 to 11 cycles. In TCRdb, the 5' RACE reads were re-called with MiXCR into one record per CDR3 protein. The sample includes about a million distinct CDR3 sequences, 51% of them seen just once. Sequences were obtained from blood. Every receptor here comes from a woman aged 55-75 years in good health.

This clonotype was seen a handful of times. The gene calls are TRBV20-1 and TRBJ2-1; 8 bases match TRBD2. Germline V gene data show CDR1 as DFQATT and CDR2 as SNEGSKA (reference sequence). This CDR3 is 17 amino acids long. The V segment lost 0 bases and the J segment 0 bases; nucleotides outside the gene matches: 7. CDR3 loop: CSARDKAGAISYNEQFF. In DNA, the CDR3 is TGCAGTGCTAGAGATAAAGCGGGAGCTATCTCCTACAATGAGCAGTTCTTC.

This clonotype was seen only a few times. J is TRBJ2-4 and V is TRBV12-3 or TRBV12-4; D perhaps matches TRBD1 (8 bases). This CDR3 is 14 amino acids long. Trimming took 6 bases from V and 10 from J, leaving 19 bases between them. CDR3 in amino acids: CASSAGQGGRIQYF. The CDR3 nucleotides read TGTGCCAGCAGCGCAGGACAGGGAGGGAGGATTCAGTACTTC.

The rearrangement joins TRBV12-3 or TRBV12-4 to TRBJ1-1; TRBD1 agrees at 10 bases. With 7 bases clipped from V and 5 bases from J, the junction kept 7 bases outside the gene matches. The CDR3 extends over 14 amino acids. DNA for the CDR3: TGTGCCAGCAATGGGGACAGGGGTGGAACTGAAGCTTTCTTT. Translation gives CASNGDRGGTEAFF.

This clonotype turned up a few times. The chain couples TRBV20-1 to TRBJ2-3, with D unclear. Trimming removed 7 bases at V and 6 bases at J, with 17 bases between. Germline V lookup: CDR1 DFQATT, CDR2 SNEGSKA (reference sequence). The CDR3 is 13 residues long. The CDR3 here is CSVARLTQDTQYF. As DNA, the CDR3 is TGCAGTGTCGCCCGGCTTACCCAGGATACGCAGTATTTT.

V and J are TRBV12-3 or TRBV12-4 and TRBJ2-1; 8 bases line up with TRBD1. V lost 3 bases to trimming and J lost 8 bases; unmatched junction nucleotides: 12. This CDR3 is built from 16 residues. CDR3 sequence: CASSFTSGGSIYEQFF. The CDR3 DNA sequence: TGTGCCAGCAGTTTTACGTCAGGGGGCAGTATTTATGAGCAGTTCTTC.

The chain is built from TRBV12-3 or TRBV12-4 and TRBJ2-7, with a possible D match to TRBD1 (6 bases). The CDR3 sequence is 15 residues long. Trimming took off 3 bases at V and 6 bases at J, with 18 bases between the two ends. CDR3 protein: CASSLTEARGSEQYF. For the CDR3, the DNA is TGTGCCAGCAGTTTGACCGAGGCTAGGGGGAGCGAGCAGTACTTC.

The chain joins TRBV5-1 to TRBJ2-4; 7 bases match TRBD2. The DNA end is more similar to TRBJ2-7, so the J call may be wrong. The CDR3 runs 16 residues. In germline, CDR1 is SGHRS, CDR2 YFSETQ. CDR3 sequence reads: CASSHGLVGVGYEQYF. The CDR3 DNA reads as TGCGCCAGCAGCCACGGACTAGTAGGCGTTGGCTACGAGCAGTACTTC.

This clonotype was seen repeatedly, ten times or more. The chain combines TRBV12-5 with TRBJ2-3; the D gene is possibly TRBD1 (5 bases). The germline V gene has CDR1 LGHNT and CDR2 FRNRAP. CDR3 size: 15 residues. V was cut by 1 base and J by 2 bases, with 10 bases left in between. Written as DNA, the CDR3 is TGTGCTAGTGGTTTGGGGACATCGATCACAGATACGCAGTATTTT. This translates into CASGLGTSITDTQYF.

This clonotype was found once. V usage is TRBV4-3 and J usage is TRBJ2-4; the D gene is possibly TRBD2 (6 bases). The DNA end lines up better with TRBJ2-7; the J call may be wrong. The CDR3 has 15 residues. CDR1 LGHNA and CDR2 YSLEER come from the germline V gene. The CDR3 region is CASSQDKGSGYEQYF. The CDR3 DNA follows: TGCGCCAGCAGCCAAGATAAAGGTAGCGGCTACGAGCAGTACTTC.

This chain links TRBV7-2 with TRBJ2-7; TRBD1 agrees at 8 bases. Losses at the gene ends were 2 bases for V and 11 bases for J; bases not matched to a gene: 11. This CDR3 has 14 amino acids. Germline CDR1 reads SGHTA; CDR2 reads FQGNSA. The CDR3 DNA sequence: TGTGCCAGCAGCTTAAAGACAGGGGCGGTTGTGGAGTACTTC. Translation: CASSLKTGAVVEYF. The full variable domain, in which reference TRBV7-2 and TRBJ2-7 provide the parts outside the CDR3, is GAGVSQSPSNKVTEKGKDVELRCDPISGHTALYWYRQSLGQGLEFLIYFQGNSAPDKSGLPSDRFSAERTGGSVSTLTIQRTQQEDSAVYLCASSLKTGAVVEYFGPGTRLTVT.

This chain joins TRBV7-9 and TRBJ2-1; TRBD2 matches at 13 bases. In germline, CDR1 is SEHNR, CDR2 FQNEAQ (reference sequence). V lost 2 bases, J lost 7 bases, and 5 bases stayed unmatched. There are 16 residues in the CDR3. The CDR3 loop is CASSLPPTSGRNEQFF. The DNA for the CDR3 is TGTGCCAGCAGCTTACCCCCGACTAGCGGGAGGAATGAGCAGTTCTTC.